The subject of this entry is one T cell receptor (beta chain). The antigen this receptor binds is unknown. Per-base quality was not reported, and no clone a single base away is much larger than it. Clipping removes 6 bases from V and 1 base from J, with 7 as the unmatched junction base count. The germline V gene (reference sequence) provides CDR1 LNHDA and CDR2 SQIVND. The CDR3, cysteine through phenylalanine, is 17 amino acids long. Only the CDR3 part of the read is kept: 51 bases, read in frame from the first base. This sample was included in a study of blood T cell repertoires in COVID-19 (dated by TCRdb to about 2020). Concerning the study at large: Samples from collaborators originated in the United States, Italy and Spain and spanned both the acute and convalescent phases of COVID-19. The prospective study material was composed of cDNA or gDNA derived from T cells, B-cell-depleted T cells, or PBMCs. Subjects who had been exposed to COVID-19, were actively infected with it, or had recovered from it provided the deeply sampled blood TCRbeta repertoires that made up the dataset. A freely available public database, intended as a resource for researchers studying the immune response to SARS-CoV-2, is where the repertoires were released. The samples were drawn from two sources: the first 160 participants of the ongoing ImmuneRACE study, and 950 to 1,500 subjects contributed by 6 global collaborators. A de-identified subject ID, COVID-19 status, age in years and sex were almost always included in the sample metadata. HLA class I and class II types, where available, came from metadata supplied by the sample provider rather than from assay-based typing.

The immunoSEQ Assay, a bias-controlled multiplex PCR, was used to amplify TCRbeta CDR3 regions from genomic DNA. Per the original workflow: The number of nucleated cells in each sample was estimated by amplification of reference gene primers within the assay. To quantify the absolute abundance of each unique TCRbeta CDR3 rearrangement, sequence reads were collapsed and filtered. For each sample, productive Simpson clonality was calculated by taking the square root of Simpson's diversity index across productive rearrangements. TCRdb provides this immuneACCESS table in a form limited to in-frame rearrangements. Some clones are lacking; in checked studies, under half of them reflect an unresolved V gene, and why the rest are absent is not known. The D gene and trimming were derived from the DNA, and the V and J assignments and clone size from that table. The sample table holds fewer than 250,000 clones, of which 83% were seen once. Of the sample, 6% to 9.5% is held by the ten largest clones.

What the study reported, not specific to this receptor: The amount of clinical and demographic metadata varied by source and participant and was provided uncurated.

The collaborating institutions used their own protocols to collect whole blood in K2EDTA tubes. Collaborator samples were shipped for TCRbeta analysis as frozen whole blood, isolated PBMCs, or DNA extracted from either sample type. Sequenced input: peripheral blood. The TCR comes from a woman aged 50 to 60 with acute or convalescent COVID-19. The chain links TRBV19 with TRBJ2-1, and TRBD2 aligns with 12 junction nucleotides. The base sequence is TGTGCCAGTAGCTCTAGCGGGAGGGCCCTTTCCTACAATGAGCAGTTCTTC. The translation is CASSSSGRALSYNEQFF.